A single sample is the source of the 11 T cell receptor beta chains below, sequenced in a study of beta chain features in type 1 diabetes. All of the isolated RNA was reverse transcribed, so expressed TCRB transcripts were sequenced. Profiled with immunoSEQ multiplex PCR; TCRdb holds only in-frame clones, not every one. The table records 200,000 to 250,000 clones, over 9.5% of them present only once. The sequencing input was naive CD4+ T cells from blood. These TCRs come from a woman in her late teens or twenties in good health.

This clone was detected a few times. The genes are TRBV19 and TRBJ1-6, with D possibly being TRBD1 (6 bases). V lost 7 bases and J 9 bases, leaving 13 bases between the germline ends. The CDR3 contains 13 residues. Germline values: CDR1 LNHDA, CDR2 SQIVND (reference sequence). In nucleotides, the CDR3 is TGTGCCAGTAAGGACAGTTACTCTTCACCCCTCCACTTT. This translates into CASKDSYSSPLHF. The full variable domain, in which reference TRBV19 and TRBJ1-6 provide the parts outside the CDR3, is DGGITQSPKYLFRKEGQNVTLSCEQNLNHDAMYWYRQDPGQGLRLIYYSQIVNDFQKGDIAEGYSVSREKKESFPLTVTSAQKNPTAFYLCASKDSYSSPLHFGNGTRLTVT.

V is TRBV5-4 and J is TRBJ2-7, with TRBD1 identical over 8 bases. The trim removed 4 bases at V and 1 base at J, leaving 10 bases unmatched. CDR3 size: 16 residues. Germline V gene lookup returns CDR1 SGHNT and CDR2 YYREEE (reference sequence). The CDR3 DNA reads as TGTGCCAGCAGCCCTGGGGGGACAGGACTATCCTACGAGCAGTACTTC. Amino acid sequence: CASSPGGTGLSYEQYF.

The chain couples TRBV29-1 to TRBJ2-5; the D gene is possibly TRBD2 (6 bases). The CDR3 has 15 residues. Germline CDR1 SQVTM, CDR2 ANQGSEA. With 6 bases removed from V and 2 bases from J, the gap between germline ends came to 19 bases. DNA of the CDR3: TGCAGCGTGGAAATACCGACGGAGGGACAAGAGACCCAGTACTTC. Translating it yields CSVEIPTEGQETQYF.

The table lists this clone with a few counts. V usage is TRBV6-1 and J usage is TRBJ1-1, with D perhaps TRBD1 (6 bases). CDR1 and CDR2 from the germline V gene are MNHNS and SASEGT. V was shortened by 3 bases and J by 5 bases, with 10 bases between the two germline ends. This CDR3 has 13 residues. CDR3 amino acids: CASSETGATEAFF. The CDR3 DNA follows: TGTGCCAGCAGTGAGACAGGAGCGACTGAAGCTTTCTTT.

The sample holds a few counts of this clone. CDR3 bases: TGTGCCAGCAGCTCACGCGGGGGGGCCTCTGGGGCCAACGTCCTGACTTTC. Amino acids: CASSSRGGASGANVLTF. The rearrangement joins TRBV7-3 to TRBJ2-6; TRBD2 aligns across 9 bases. This CDR3 spans 17 amino acids. Looked up from germline, CDR1 is SGHTA and CDR2 is FQGTGA. V was pared by 4 bases and J by 0 bases, with 4 bases of the junction left unmatched.

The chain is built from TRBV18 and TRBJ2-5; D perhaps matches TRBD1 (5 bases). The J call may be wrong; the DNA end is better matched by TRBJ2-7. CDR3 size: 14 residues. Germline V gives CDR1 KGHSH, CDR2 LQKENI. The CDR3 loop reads CASSPPGSSREQYF. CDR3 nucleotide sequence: TGTGCCAGCTCACCTCCAGGGTCTAGTCGCGAGCAGTACTTC.

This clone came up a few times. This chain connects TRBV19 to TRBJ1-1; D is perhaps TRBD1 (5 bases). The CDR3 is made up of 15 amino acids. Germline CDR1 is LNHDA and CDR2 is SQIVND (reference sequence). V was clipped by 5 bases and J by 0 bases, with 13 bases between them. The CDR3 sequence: CASSPPRVMNTEAFF. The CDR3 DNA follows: TGTGCCAGTAGTCCCCCCAGGGTCATGAACACTGAAGCTTTCTTT.

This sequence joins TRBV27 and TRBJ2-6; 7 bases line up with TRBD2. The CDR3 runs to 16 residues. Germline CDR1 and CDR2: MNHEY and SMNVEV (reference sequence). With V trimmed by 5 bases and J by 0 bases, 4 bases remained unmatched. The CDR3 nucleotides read TGTGCCAGCAGTCCGGGACTAAGCTCTGGGGCCAACGTCCTGACTTTC. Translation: CASSPGLSSGANVLTF.

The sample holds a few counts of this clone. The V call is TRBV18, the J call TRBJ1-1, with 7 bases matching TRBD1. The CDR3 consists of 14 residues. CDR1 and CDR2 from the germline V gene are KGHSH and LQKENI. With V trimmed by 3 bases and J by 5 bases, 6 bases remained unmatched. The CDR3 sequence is CASSPSGGMTEAFF. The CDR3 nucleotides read TGTGCCAGCTCACCCTCAGGGGGAATGACTGAAGCTTTCTTT.

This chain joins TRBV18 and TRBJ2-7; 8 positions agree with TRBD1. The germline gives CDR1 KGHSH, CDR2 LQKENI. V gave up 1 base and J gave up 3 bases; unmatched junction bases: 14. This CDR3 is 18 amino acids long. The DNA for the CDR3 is TGTGCCAGCTCACCACTATCCATTCAGAGCACAGGGGGCTACGAGCAGTACTTC. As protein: CASSPLSIQSTGGYEQYF.

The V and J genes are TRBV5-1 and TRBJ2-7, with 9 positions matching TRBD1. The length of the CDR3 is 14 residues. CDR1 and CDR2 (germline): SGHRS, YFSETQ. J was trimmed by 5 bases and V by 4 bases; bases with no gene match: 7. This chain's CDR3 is CASSGTGIGNEQYF. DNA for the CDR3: TGCGCCAGCAGCGGGACAGGGATTGGAAACGAGCAGTACTTC.